Each of the 11 T cell receptor beta chains below was sequenced from the same sample in a study of patients and donors after allogeneic stem cell transplantation. A single record per CDR3 protein comes from TCRdb applying MiXCR to the RT-PCR reads. The sample holds approximately 410,000 distinct CDR3 sequences; under 20% are singletons and the top ten take over 6%. Specimen: blood, either unsorted or a sorted T cell fraction (not recorded which). These receptors originate from a human donor who was either an allogeneic HSCT recipient or a stem cell or donor lymphocyte infusion donor (not recorded which). It is not recorded whose cells these are; they may come from a transplant donor.

This clonotype was seen a few times. The chain uses TRBV5-1 and TRBJ2-1; 7 bases are shared with TRBD1. V shed 2 bases and J 5 bases; nucleotides not matched to a gene: 4. CDR1 SGHRS and CDR2 YFSETQ come from the germline V gene. The CDR3 length is 14 residues. The CDR3 nucleotides read TGCGCCAGCAGCTTCGGGACAGCTAACAATGAGCAGTTCTTC. Residues: CASSFGTANNEQFF.

The rearrangement uses TRBV19 and TRBJ2-1; D is uncertain. V shed 4 bases and J shed 1 base, with 11 bases lying between them. Germline V gene data show CDR1 as LNHDA and CDR2 as SQIVND (reference sequence). This CDR3 comprises 15 residues. The CDR3 protein is CASSTLDLSYNEQFF. Here the CDR3 DNA reads TGTGCCAGTAGTACGCTAGATTTGTCCTACAATGAGCAGTTCTTC.

This clonotype was observed a handful of times. This chain joins TRBV7-9 and TRBJ1-6; D possibly corresponds to TRBD1 (6 bases). The V gene lost 5 bases and the J gene lost 10 bases, with 21 bases spanning the gap. CDR1 is SEHNR, CDR2 FQNEAQ, per germline (reference sequence). This CDR3 has 16 amino acids. The CDR3 coding sequence is TGTGCCAGCAGCCCCCGCGGTGGGACATTTCCGTCACCCCTCCACTTT. It specifies CASSPRGGTFPSPLHF.

The chain employs TRBV2 and TRBJ2-1, with TRBD2 matching over 9 bases. The CDR3 contains 14 residues. The V and J ends lost 8 bases and 6 bases, in that order; junction bases with no gene match: 8. From germline, CDR1 is SNHLY and CDR2 FYNNEI. CDR3 in amino acids: CASLRSREGNEQFF. The CDR3 bases are TGTGCCAGCTTACGCTCGCGGGAGGGCAATGAGCAGTTCTTC.

The CDR3: CASSLTHPDTQYF. The DNA of the CDR3 is TGTGCCAGCAGCCTGACACACCCAGATACGCAGTATTTT. The chain carries TRBV5-6 and TRBJ2-3; D ambiguous. Trimming shortened V by 4 bases and J by 4 bases, and 10 bases separated the two germline ends. This CDR3 comprises 13 residues. From germline, CDR1 is SGHDT and CDR2 YYEEEE. The entire variable domain, with the rest obtained from reference TRBV5-6 and TRBJ2-3, is as follows: DAGVTQSPTHLIKTRGQQVTLRCSPKSGHDTVSWYQQALGQGPQFIFQYYEEEERQRGNFPDRFSGHQFPNYSSELNVNALLLGDSALYLCASSLTHPDTQYFGPGTRLTVL.

This clonotype was counted only a few times. This chain joins TRBV12-3 or TRBV12-4 and TRBJ2-7; D is possibly TRBD1 or TRBD2 (5 bases each). The CDR3 loop spans 14 amino acids. Trimming removed 6 bases from V and 0 bases from J, with 12 bases in between. CDR3 protein: CASRGDGSSYEQYF. The CDR3 DNA reads as TGTGCCAGCAGAGGGGACGGTAGCTCCTACGAGCAGTACTTC.

V is TRBV6-5 and J is TRBJ2-7; D is unresolved. V was shortened by 0 bases and J by 2 bases, with 11 bases between the two germline ends. The CDR3 is made up of 15 amino acids. CDR1 and CDR2 from the germline V gene are MNHEY and SVGAGI. In nucleotides, the CDR3 is TGTGCCAGCAGTTACTCGAAGGGCCCAGCCTACGAGCAGTACTTC. Translating it yields CASSYSKGPAYEQYF.

This clonotype was observed a few times. The V gene is TRBV5-1, the J gene TRBJ1-2; no clear D. The V gene's germline CDR1 is SGHRS and CDR2 YFSETQ. The CDR3 has 14 residues. V was cut by 5 bases and J by 4 bases, with 15 bases left in between. DNA for the CDR3: TGCGCCAGCAGAGCCGCGGAGGCGAGCTATGGCTACACCTTC. This encodes CASRAAEASYGYTF.

The chain recombines TRBV5-1 with TRBJ2-6, with D tentatively TRBD1 (5 bases). Germline assignment: CDR1 SGHRS and CDR2 YFSETQ. There are 18 residues in the CDR3. Trimming pared 0 bases from V and 0 bases from J, leaving 13 bases between. CDR3 DNA: TGCGCCAGCAGCTTGGGGGCCAGGGAAGACTCTGGGGCCAACGTCCTGACTTTC. It encodes CASSLGAREDSGANVLTF. The variable domain in full, completed from reference TRBV5-1 and TRBJ2-6, reads KAGVTQTPRYLIKTRGQQVTLSCSPISGHRSVSWYQQTPGQGLQFLFEYFSETQRNKGNFPGRFSGRQFSNSRSEMNVSTLELGDSALYLCASSLGAREDSGANVLTFGAGSRLTVL.

The chain uses TRBV6-2 or TRBV6-3 and TRBJ2-3; TRBD2 matches at 8 bases. Losses at the gene ends were 7 bases for V and 4 bases for J; bases not matched to a gene: 13. The CDR3 consists of 16 residues. Germline V CDR1 and CDR2: MNHEY, SVGEGT. Written as DNA, the CDR3 is TGTGCCAGCACACCAGGGACTAGTCGGTGGTCAGATACGCAGTATTTT. Translation gives CASTPGTSRWSDTQYF.

This clonotype was detected a few times. The CDR3 DNA sequence: TGTGCCAGCAGTGAACCGGCTAGCGGGGGGGTAGAGGGCGCCGGGGAGCTGTTTTTT. This translates into CASSEPASGGVEGAGELFF. The rearrangement links TRBV2 to TRBJ2-2; TRBD2 aligns across 12 bases. The CDR3 length is 19 residues. The ends lost 2 bases at V and 6 bases at J; junction bases unmatched: 13. The germline gives CDR1 SNHLY, CDR2 FYNNEI.